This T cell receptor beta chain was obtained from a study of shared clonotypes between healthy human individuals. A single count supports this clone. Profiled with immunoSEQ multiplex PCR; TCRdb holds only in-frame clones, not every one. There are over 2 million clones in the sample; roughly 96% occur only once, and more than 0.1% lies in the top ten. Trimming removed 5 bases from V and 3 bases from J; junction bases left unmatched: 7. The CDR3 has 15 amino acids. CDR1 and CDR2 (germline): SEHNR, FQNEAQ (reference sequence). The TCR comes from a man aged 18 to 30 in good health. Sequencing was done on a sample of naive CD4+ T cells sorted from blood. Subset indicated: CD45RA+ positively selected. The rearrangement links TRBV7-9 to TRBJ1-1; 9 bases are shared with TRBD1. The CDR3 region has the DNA TGTGCCAGCAGCCCGGGACAGGGAGGGTACACTGAAGCTTTCTTT. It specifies CASSPGQGGYTEAFF. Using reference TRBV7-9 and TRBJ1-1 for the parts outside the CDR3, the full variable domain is DTGVSQNPRHKITKRGQNVTFRCDPISEHNRLYWYRQTLGQGPEFLTYFQNEAQLEKSRLLSDRFSAERPKGSFSTLEIQRTEQGDSAMYLCASSPGQGGYTEAFFGQGTRLTVV.